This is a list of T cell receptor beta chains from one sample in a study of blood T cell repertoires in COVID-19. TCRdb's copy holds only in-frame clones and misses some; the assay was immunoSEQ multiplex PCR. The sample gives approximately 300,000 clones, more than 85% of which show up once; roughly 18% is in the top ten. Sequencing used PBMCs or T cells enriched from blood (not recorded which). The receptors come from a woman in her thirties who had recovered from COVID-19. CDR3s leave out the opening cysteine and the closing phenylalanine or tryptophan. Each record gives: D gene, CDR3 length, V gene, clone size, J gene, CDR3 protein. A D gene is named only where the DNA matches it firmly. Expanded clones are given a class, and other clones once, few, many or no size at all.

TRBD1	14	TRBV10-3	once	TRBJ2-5	AISESGTGGEGTQY
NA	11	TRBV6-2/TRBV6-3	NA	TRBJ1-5	ASSKRSGQPQH
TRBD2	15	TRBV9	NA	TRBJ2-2	ASKGLAGDEGTGELF
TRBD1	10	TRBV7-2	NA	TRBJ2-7	ASSRQGYEQY
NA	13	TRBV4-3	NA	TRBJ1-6	ASSQDPGANSPLH
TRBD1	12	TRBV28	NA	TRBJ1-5	ASTHGQDHQPQH
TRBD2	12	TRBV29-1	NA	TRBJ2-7	SVETSGVTYEQY
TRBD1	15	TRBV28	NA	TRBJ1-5	ASSLPGQEWSNQPQH
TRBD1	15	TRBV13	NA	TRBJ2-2	ASSVTTGTGAAGELF
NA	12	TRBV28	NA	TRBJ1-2	ASSRPSGGYGYT
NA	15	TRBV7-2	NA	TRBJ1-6	ASSPRRPSSYNSPLH
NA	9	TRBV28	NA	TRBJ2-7	ASSSPREQY
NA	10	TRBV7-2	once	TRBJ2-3	ASSPLPDTQY
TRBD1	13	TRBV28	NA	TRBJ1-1	ASSFQDRENTEAF
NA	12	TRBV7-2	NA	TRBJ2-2	ASSLGHDSGELF
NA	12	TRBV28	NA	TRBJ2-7	ASSLITGRSPGS
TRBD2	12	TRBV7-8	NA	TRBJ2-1	ASSSRTSGPEQF
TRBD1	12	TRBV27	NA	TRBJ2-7	ASSLSGQGHEQY
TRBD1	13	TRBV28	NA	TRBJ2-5	ASSPRVDREETQY
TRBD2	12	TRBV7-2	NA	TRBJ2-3	ASSFSGGTDTQY
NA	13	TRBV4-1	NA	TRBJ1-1	ASSQGLDSNTEAF
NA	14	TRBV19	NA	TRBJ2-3	ASSIGGGEGVDTQY
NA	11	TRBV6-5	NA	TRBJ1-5	ASSYSAGQPQH
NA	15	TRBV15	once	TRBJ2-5	ATSPKRWLAEQETQY
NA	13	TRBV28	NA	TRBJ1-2	ASTLGGSGNYGYT
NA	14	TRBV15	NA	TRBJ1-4	ATSRVPPGGPGKLF
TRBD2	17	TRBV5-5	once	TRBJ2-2	ASSPGVGLVENPSRELF
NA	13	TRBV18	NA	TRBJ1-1	ASSPRGGEDTEAF
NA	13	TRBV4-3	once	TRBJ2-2	ASSHRYRDTGELF
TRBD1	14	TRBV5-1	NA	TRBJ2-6	ASSSRTGTGANVLT
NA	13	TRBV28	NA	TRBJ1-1	ASSLATPGDTEAF
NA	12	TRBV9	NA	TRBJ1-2	ASSPGQSNYGYT
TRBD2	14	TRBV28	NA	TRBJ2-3	ASSLGAGGMADTQY
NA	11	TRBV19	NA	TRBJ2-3	ASSIDRTLPQY
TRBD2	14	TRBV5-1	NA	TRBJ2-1	ASSLESLAGGNEQF
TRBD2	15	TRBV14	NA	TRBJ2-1	ASSHGLAGAGYNEQF
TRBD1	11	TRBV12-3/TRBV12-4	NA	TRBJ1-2	ASTRQGAGGYT
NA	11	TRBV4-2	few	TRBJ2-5	ASSQDLAETQY
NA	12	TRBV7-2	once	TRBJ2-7	ASSLAGGVYEQY
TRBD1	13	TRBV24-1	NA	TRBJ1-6	ATSAGQGYNSPLH